This is a list of T cell receptor beta chains from one sample in a study of tumor and adjacent non-tumor tissue in lung cancer. MiXCR was run by TCRdb on the multiplex PCR reads, yielding one entry per CDR3 protein. The sample lists approximately 76,000 distinct CDR3 sequences; roughly 70% were seen once. The sequenced material came from lung tumor tissue. The receptors were sampled from a woman between 65 and 79 years old with non-small cell lung cancer. CDR3s include the opening cysteine and the closing phenylalanine or tryptophan. Fields, in order: D gene, clone size, J gene, V gene, CDR3 DNA, CDR3 protein. A D gene is named only where the DNA matches it firmly. The listing skips clone size in some rows; elsewhere it reads once, few, many or a size class.

TRBD1	NA	TRBJ2-5	TRBV28	TGTGCCAGCCGCCGGACAGGGAGAGAGACCCTGTACTTC	CASRRTGRETLYF
TRBD1	NA	TRBJ2-5	TRBV12-3/TRBV12-4	TGTGCCAGCTGTTTAGCTTGGGGACAGGCCGGAGGGACCCAATACTTC	CASCLAWGQAGGTQYF
NA	few	TRBJ1-5	TRBV24-1	TGTGCCACCAGCCAGGGAGGTCAGCCCCAGCATTTT	CATSQGGQPQHF
NA	many	TRBJ2-2	TRBV6-6	TGTGCCAGCAGTTCGCGAAGACCCCCGAACACCGGGGAGCTGTTTTTT	CASSSRRPPNTGELFF
NA	NA	TRBJ2-4	TRBV28	TGTGCCAGCGGTGTCCCGGGACCTCGCTCGTGGGACATTCAGTACTTC	CASGVPGPRSWDIQYF
TRBD2	NA	TRBJ2-1	TRBV12-3/TRBV12-4	TGTGCCGGCAGTTTAGGCGGTAGCGGGAGCAGGTATGAGCAGTTCTTC	CAGSLGGSGSRYEQFF
NA	many	TRBJ2-7	TRBV20-1	TGCAGTGCTAGAGATTTTCAGGGGTTTGGGCAGTACTTC	CSARDFQGFGQYF
NA	NA	TRBJ1-1	TRBV5-1	TGCGCCAGCAGCGATGTAACAGGACCGCCTGAAGTTTTCTTT	CASSDVTGPPEVFF
TRBD2	NA	TRBJ2-5	TRBV5-1	TGCGCCAGCAGCTTGGAAGCGGGAGCTGAGACCCAGCACTTC	CASSLEAGAETQHF
NA	NA	TRBJ1-1	TRBV11-1	TGTGACAGCAGCCCCCCGGGAGGGTACCTGAACACTGAAGCTTTCTTT	CDSSPPGGYLNTEAFF
NA	NA	TRBJ2-1	TRBV6-5	TGTGCCAGCAGTTACACGAACACCGGCGGGCAATTCTTC	CASSYTNTGGQFF
NA	NA	TRBJ2-7	TRBV7-3	TGTGCCGGCAGCTTAACCCCACAGAAAGGCTACGAGCAGTACTTC	CAGSLTPQKGYEQYF
NA	NA	TRBJ1-2	TRBV6-1	TGTACCAGCTGTGTGGACTATAAATGGAACAGTGACTACACCTTC	CTSCVDYKWNSDYTF
NA	few	TRBJ2-1	TRBV29-1	TGTAGCGTCACCAGGGCCTACAGTGAGCAATTCTTC	CSVTRAYSEQFF
TRBD2	once	TRBJ2-2	TRBV11-1	TGTGTCAGCGGCCATAAAGTCCGGTTTACTAGCGGGCGGAACACCGGGGAGCTGTTTTTT	CVSGHKVRFTSGRNTGELFF
NA	NA	TRBJ1-1	TRBV6-5	TGTGCCAGCAGTTACACTGCGGGGGCTGAAGCTTTCTTT	CASSYTAGAEAFF
TRBD1	NA	TRBJ2-7	TRBV28	TGTGCCAGCGGTTCGGGACAGACCTGGGGTCGCTACGAGCAGTGCTTC	CASGSGQTWGRYEQCF
TRBD2	NA	TRBJ2-1	TRBV4-1	TGCGCCAGCAGCCTTCACGCTAGCGGCCACTACAATGAGCAATACTTT	CASSLHASGHYNEQYF
NA	NA	TRBJ2-3	TRBV5-4	TGTGCCCGCAGGGTAGGAGGCACCACTAGCATAGATACGCAGTATTTT	CARRVGGTTSIDTQYF
NA	NA	TRBJ1-5	TRBV28	TGTGCCAGCAAGATGAGCTCCTGGGACAATCAGCCCCAGCATTTT	CASKMSSWDNQPQHF
NA	few	TRBJ2-7	TRBV29-1	TGCAGCCTTGACCTCTCCGGGACTGTGGGCTCTTACGGGCAGTACTTC	CSLDLSGTVGSYGQYF
TRBD2	NA	TRBJ2-2	TRBV29-1	TGCAGCGCCCGGACTAGCGGGAGTATCACCGGGGACCTGTTTTTT	CSARTSGSITGDLFF
NA	NA	TRBJ2-1	TRBV4-1	TGCGCCAGCAGCCGTCATTCTAGCGAGAGTTACAATGAGAAGTTCTTC	CASSRHSSESYNEKFF
NA	NA	TRBJ2-1	TRBV4-1	TGCGCCAGCAGCCAAGGTCAGAGTCCCTACAATGAGAAGTTCTTC	CASSQGQSPYNEKFF
NA	NA	TRBJ2-1	TRBV29-1	TGCAGCATTGAAGATTGGCTAACGGCCGACAATGAGCAGTTCTTC	CSIEDWLTADNEQFF
NA	NA	TRBJ2-7	TRBV29-1	TGCAGCGTTAGGGTTAGCGCCTCATACGAGCAGTGCTTC	CSVRVSASYEQCF
NA	medium-sized	TRBJ1-1	TRBV29-1	TGCAGCGTTGGAGGTGGCGGCACTGAAGCTTTCTTT	CSVGGGGTEAFF
NA	NA	TRBJ2-1	TRBV11-3	TGTGTCAGCAGCTTAGCTAGTGGGAGCTACAATGAACTGTTCTTC	CVSSLASGSYNELFF
NA	once	TRBJ2-7	TRBV6-5	TGTGCCGTGGGGACGGTAACCTACGAGCAGTACTTC	CAVGTVTYEQYF
NA	NA	TRBJ1-6	TRBV6-6	TGTGCCGTACAGGTTCATAATTCACCCCTCCACTTT	CAVQVHNSPLHF
TRBD2	NA	TRBJ2-7	TRBV12-3/TRBV12-4	TGTGTCACCAGTTTTGGGACTAGCGGGAGGGCCGCTTCCCTAAGATCCTACGAGCAGTACTTC	CVTSFGTSGRAASLRSYEQYF
TRBD1	NA	TRBJ2-7	TRBV6-1	TGTACCAGCAGTGCCCCGACAGGGATCTCCTACGAGCAGTACTTC	CTSSAPTGISYEQYF
NA	NA	TRBJ1-2	TRBV6-5	TGTGCCAGCAGTTACTCCAGCGAAATAAACTATGGCTACACCTTC	CASSYSSEINYGYTF
NA	once	TRBJ2-4	TRBV11-1	TGTGCCAGCAGCCCTACAGGTCTAGCCAAAACCATTCAGTACTTC	CASSPTGLAKTIQYF
TRBD2	NA	TRBJ2-1	TRBV11-3	TGTGCCGGCAGCTTAACTAGCGGGAGCTACGATGAGCAGTTCTTC	CAGSLTSGSYDEQFF
TRBD2	many	TRBJ2-1	TRBV28	TGTGCCAGCAGTTTTAGGTCGGCGGGAGCCGTCAATGAGCAGTTCTTC	CASSFRSAGAVNEQFF
NA	NA	TRBJ2-1	TRBV4-1	TGCGCCAGCAGCCAAGATCACAGGGTGTCCTACAATGGGCTGTTCTTC	CASSQDHRVSYNGLFF
TRBD1	few	TRBJ1-2	TRBV20-1	TGCAGTGCTAGAAGCAGGACAGGGGAGAACTATGGCTACACCTTC	CSARSRTGENYGYTF
TRBD2	NA	TRBJ2-1	TRBV20-1	TGCAGTGCTATTCTAGCGGGTGATTCCTACAATCAGCAGTTCTTC	CSAILAGDSYNQQFF